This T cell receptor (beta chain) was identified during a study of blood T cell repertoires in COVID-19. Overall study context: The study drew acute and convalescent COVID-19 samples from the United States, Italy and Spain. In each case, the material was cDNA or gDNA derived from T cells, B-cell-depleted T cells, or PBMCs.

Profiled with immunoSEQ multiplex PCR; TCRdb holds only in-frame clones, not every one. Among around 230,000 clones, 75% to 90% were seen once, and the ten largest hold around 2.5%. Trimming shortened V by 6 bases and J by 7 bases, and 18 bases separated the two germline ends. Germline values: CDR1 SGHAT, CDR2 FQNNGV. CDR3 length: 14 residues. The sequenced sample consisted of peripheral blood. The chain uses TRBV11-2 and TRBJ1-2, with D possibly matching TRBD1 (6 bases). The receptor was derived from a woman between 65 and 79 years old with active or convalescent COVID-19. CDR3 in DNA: TGTGCCAGCAGTGCCGACAGGACCCCTGGTGGCTACACCTTC. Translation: CASSADRTPGGYTF.